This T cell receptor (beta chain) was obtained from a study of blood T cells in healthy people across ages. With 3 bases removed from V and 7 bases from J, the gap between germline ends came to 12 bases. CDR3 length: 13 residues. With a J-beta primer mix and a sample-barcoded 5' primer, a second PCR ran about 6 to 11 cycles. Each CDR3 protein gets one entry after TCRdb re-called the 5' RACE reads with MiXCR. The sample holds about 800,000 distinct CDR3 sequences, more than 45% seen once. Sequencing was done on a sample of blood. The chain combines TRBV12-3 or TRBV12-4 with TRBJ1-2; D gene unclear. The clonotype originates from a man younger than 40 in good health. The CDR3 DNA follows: TGTGCCAGCAGTTTCGGCAGGAGTAGTGGCTACACCTTC. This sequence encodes CASSFGRSSGYTF.